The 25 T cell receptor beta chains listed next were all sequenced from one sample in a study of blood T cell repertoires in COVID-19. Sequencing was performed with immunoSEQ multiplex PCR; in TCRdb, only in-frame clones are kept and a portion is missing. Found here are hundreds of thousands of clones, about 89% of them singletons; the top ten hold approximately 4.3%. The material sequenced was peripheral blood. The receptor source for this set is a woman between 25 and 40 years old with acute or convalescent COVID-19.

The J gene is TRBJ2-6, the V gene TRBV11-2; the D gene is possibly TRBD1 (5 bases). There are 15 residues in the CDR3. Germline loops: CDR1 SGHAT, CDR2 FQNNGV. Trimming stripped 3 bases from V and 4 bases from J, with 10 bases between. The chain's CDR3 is CASSFQTAGANVLTF. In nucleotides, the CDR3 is TGTGCCAGCAGCTTTCAGACAGCGGGGGCCAACGTCCTGACTTTC.

The CDR3 DNA sequence: TGTGCCACCAGTGATTTGGAGGGAGATACGCAGTATTTT. Translated, it gives CATSDLEGDTQYF. This sequence joins TRBV24-1 and TRBJ2-3; maybe TRBD2 (5 bases). The CDR3 is 13 amino acids. V dropped 0 bases and J dropped 5 bases, with 5 bases sitting between them. Germline V gene sequence: CDR1 KGHDR, CDR2 SFDVKD.

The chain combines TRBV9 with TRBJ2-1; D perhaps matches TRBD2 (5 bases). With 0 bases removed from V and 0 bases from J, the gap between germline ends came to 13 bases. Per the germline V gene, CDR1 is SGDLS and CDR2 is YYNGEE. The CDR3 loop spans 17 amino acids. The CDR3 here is CASSVEDSSSSYNEQFF. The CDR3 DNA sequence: TGTGCCAGCAGCGTAGAGGACTCATCGTCCTCCTACAATGAGCAGTTCTTC.

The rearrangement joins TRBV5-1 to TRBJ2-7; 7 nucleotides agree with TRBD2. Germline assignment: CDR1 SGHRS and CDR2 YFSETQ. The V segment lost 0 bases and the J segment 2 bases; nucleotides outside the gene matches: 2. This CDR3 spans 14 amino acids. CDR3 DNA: TGCGCCAGCAGCTTGGCGGGGGGAACCTACGAGCAGTACTTC. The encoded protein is CASSLAGGTYEQYF.

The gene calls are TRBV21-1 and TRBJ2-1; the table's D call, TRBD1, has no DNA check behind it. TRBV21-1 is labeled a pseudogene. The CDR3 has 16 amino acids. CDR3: CASSSYTHRVPNEQFF. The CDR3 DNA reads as TGTGCCAGCAGCTCCTACACCCACAGGGTACCCAATGAGCAGTTCTTC.

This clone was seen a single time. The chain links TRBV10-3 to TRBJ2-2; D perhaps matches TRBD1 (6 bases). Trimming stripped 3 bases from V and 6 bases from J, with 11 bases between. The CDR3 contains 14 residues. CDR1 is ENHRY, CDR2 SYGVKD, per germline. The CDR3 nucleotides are TGTGCCATCAGTGAAGGCTGGACAGCCGGGGAGCTGTTTTTT. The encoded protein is CAISEGWTAGELFF.

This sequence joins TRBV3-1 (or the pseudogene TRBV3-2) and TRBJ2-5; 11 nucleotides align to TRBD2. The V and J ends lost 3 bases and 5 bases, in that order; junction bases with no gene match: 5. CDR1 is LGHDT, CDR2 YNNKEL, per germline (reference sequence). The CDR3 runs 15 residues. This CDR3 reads CASSHLAGGQETQYF. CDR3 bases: TGTGCCAGCAGCCACTTAGCGGGGGGGCAGGAGACCCAGTACTTC.

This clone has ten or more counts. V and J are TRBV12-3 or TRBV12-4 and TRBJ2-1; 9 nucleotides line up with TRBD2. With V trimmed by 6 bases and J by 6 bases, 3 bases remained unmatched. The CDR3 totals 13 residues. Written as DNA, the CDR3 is TGTGCCAGCAGAGGGACTAGCACCAATGAGCAGTTCTTC. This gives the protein CASRGTSTNEQFF.

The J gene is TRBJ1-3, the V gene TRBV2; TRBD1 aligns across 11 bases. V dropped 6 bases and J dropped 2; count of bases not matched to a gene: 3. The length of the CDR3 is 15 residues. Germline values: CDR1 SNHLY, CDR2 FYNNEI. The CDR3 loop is CASSRTGGTGNTIYF. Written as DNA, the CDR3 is TGTGCCAGCAGCAGGACAGGGGGCACTGGAAACACCATATATTTT.

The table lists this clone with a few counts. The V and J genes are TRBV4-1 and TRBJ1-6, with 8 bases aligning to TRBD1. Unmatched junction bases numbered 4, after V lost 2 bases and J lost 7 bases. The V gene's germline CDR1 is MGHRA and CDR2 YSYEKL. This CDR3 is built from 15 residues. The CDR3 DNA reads TGCGCCAGCAGCCAACAGGGGGCTGGAAATTCACCCCTCCACTTT. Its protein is CASSQQGAGNSPLHF.

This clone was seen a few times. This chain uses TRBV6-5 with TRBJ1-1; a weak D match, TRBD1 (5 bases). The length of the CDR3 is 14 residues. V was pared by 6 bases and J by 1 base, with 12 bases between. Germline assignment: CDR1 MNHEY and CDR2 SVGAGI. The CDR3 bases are TGTGCCAGCAGCGCAGGGCGGGAGAACACTGAAGCTTTCTTT. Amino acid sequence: CASSAGRENTEAFF.

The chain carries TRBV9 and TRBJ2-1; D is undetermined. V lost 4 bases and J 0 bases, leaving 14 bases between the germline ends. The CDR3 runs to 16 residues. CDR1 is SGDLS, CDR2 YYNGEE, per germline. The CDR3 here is CASSPLAQFSYNEQFF. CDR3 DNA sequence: TGTGCCAGCAGCCCCCTGGCACAGTTCTCCTACAATGAGCAGTTCTTC. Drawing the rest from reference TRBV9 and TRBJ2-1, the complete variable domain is DSGVTQTPKHLITATGQRVTLRCSPRSGDLSVYWYQQSLDQGLQFLIQYYNGEERAKGNILERFSAQQFPDLHSELNLSSLELGDSALYFCASSPLAQFSYNEQFFGPGTRLTVL.

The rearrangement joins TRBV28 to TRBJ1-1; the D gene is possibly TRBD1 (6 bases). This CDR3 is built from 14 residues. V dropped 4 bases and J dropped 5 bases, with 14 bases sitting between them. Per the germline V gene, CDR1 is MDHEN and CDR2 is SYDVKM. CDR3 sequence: CASSSNRGATEAFF. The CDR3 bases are TGTGCCAGCAGTTCGAACCGGGGGGCGACTGAAGCTTTCTTT.

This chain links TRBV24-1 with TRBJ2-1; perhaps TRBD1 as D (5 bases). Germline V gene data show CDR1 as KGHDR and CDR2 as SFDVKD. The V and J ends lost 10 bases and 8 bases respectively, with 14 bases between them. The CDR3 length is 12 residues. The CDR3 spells CATGAGGHEQFF. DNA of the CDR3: TGTGCCACAGGGGCCGGCGGTCATGAGCAGTTCTTC.

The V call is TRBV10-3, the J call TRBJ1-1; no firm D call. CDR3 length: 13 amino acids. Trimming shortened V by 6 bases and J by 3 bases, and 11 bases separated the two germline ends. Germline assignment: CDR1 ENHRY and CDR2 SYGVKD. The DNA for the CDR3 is TGTGCCATCAGCTTCGGGGTGGACACTGAAGCTTTCTTT. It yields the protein CAISFGVDTEAFF.

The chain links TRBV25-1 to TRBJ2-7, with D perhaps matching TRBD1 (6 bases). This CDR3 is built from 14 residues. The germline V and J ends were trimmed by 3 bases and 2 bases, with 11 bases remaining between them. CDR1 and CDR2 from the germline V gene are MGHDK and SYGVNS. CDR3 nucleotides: TGTGCCAGCAGTGATCCTGGACAGACCTACGAGCAGTACTTC. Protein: CASSDPGQTYEQYF.

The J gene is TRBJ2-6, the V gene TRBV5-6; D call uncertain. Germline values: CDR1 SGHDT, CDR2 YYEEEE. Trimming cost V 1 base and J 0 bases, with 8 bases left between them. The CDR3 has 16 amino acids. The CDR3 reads CASSLFYTSGANVLTF. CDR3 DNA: TGTGCCAGCAGCTTGTTTTACACCTCTGGGGCCAACGTCCTGACTTTC.

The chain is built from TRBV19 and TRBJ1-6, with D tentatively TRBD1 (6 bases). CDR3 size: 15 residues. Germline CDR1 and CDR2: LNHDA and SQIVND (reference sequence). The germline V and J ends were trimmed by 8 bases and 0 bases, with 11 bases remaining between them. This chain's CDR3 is CASRQGSSYNSPLHF. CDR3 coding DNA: TGTGCCAGTCGGCAGGGGAGCTCCTATAATTCACCCCTCCACTTT.

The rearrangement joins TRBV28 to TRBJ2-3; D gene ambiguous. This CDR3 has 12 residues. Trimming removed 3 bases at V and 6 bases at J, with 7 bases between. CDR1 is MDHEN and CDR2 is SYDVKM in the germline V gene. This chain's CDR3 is CASSLMRDTQYF. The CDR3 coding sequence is TGTGCCAGCAGTTTGATGCGGGATACGCAGTATTTT.

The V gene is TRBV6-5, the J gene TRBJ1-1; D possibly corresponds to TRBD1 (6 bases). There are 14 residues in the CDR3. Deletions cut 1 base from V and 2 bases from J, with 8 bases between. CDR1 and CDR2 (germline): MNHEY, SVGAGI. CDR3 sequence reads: CASSYLQGNTEAFF. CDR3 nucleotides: TGTGCCAGCAGTTACTTACAGGGTAACACTGAAGCTTTCTTT.

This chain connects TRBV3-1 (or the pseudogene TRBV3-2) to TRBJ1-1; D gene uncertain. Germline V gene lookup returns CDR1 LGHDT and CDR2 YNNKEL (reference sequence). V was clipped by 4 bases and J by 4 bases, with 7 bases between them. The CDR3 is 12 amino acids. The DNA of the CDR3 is TGTGCCAGCAGCCGGAGGAGCACTGAAGCTTTCTTT. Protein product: CASSRRSTEAFF.

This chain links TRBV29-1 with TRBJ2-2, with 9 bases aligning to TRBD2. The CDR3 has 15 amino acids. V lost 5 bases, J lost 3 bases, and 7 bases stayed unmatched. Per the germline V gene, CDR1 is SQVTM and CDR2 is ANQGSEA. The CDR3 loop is CSVSLAGIDTGELFF. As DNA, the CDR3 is TGCAGCGTTTCCCTAGCGGGGATAGACACCGGGGAGCTGTTTTTT.

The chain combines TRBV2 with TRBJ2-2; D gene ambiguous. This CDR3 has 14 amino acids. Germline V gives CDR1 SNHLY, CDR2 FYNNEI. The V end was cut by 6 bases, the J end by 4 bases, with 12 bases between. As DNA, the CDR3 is TGTGCCAGCAGGCGGTCTCTGAGCACCGGGGAGCTGTTTTTT. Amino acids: CASRRSLSTGELFF.

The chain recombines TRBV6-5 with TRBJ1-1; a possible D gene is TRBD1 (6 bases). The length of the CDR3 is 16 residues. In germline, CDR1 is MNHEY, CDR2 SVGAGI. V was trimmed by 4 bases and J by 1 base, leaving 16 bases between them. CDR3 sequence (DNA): TGTGCCAGCAGTTCCACTGGGGGGGCGAAGAACACTGAAGCTTTCTTT. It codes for CASSSTGGAKNTEAFF.

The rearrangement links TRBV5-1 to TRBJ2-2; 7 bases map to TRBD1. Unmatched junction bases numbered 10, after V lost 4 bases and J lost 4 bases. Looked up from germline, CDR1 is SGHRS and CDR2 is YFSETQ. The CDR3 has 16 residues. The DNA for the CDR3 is TGCGCCAGCAGCAGTACAGGGGATCAAATCACCGGGGAGCTGTTTTTT. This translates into CASSSTGDQITGELFF.